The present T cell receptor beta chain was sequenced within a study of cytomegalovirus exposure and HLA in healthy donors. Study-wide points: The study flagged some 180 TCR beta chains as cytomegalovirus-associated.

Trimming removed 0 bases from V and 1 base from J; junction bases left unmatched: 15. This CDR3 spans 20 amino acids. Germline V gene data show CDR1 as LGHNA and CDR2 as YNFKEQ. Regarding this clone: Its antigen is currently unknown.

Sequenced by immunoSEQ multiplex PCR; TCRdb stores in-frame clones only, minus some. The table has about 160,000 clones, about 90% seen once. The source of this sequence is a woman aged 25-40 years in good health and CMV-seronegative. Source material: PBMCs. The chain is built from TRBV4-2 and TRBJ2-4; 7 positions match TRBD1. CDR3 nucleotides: TGTGCCAGCAGCCAAGACGCCCGAGTGACAGGGCCCTTGGCCAAAAACATTCAGTACTTC. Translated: CASSQDARVTGPLAKNIQYF.